The 17 T cell receptor beta chains reported below all come from one sample, sequenced in a study of shared clonotypes between healthy human individuals. TCRdb's table, derived via immunoSEQ multiplex PCR, lists solely in-frame clones and lacks some. The table has 650,000 to 700,000 clones, less than 95% seen once. Sequenced: memory CD8+ T cells from PBMCs. Subset given: CD45RO+ cells pooled with CCR7-negative TemRA cells. The source of these receptors is a man younger than 35 in good health. Some clones in this sample may be carry-over from other donors' samples.

Concerning this clone itself: A much larger clone lies one base from this, so it may be a read error. The chain employs TRBV6-6 and TRBJ1-1; D uncertain. Germline loops: CDR1 MNHNY, CDR2 SVGAGI (reference sequence). The CDR3 runs to 13 residues. Trimming took off 2 bases at V and 0 bases at J, with 4 bases between the two ends. The chain's CDR3 is CASSYIMNTEAFF. CDR3 nucleotides: TGTGCCAGCAGTTACATCATGAACACTGAAGCTTTCTTT.

The rearrangement links TRBV27 to TRBJ2-1; TRBD2 matches 15 bases. In germline, CDR1 is MNHEY, CDR2 SMNVEV (reference sequence). The V and J ends lost 6 bases and 3 bases, in that order; junction bases with no gene match: 6. The CDR3 sequence is 17 residues long. The CDR3 bases are TGTGCCAGCAGACCGGGACTAGCGGGAGGACTCTACAATGAGCAGTTCTTC. This gives the protein CASRPGLAGGLYNEQFF.

This clone has just one count. The chain carries TRBV27 and TRBJ2-1, with 8 bases that match TRBD2. V lost 3 bases, J lost 6 bases, and 4 bases stayed unmatched. The CDR3 sequence is 14 residues long. CDR1 MNHEY and CDR2 SMNVEV come from the germline V gene (reference sequence). CDR3: CASSFSGLVNEQFF. In DNA, the CDR3 is TGTGCCAGCAGTTTCTCGGGACTAGTCAATGAGCAGTTCTTC.

The chain joins TRBV11-1 to TRBJ2-7, with D possibly TRBD1 on 6 matching bases. Germline V gene sequence: CDR1 SGHAT, CDR2 FQDESV (reference sequence). The CDR3 loop spans 17 amino acids. Trimming removed 5 bases at V and 1 base at J, with 21 bases between. The CDR3 loop reads CASSATIPGVSSYEQYF. CDR3 sequence (DNA): TGTGCCAGCAGCGCAACCATCCCAGGGGTTTCTTCCTACGAGCAGTACTTC.

CDR3 residues: CASSDESGANVLTF. CDR3 nucleotide sequence: TGTGCCAGCAGTGACGAGTCTGGGGCCAACGTCCTGACTTTC. The chain couples TRBV6-5 to TRBJ2-6; D unclear. V lost 5 bases and J lost 1, with 6 bases in between. CDR1 is MNHEY and CDR2 is SVGAGI in the germline V gene. The CDR3 runs to 14 residues.

This clone has more than one count but fewer than ten. The V call is TRBV4-3, the J call TRBJ1-2, with 7 positions matching TRBD1. The CDR3 has 15 amino acids. CDR1 is LGHNA and CDR2 is YSLEER in the germline V gene. The V segment lost 0 bases and the J segment 4 bases; nucleotides outside the gene matches: 5. The CDR3 is CASSQDETGLYGYTF. In DNA form, the CDR3 reads TGCGCCAGCAGCCAAGATGAGACAGGGCTCTATGGCTACACCTTC.

V usage is TRBV6-6 and J usage is TRBJ2-7, with 7 bases identical to TRBD2. CDR3 length equals 14 residues. V gave up 6 bases and J gave up 5 bases; unmatched junction bases: 10. The germline CDR1 and CDR2 sequences are MNHNY and SVGAGI (reference sequence). CDR3 nucleotide sequence: TGTGCCAGCAGCCCCTCCGGCGGGGGAAACGAGCAGTACTTC. It translates to CASSPSGGGNEQYF.

The rearrangement links TRBV29-1 to TRBJ2-7; D gene ambiguous. CDR3 length: 13 residues. V was pared by 2 bases and J by 0 bases, with 8 bases between. The V gene's germline CDR1 is SQVTM and CDR2 ANQGSEA. CDR3 residues: CSVEQLSSYEQYF. The CDR3, as DNA: TGCAGCGTTGAACAACTAAGCTCCTACGAGCAGTACTTC.

The genes are TRBV10-3 and TRBJ2-1, with TRBD2 matching 10 bases. Per the germline V gene, CDR1 is ENHRY and CDR2 is SYGVKD. Trimming removed 2 bases from V and 5 bases from J; junction bases left unmatched: 12. This CDR3 has 18 residues. CDR3 region: CAISERSPTSGNDNEQFF. DNA for the CDR3: TGTGCCATCAGTGAGCGCTCCCCTACTAGCGGGAATGACAATGAGCAGTTCTTC.

CDR3 bases: TGTGCCAGCAGCTTAATCAGGGGAAGAAACACTGAAGCTTTCTTT. It specifies CASSLIRGRNTEAFF. The gene calls are TRBV7-9 and TRBJ1-1, with a tentative D call TRBD1 (6 bases). V was clipped by 2 bases and J by 2 bases, with 12 bases between them. CDR1 and CDR2 from the germline V gene are SEHNR and FQNEAQ (reference sequence). This CDR3 is built from 15 residues.

V and J are TRBV19 and TRBJ2-7, with D possibly being TRBD2 (6 bases). The CDR3 totals 13 residues. Germline V gene data show CDR1 as LNHDA and CDR2 as SQIVND (reference sequence). Trimming shortened V by 0 bases and J by 6 bases, and 9 bases separated the two germline ends. CDR3: CASSIEEGAEQYF. CDR3 in DNA: TGTGCCAGTAGTATAGAGGAGGGAGCCGAGCAGTACTTC. Full variable domain (missing parts from reference TRBV19 and TRBJ2-7): DGGITQSPKYLFRKEGQNVTLSCEQNLNHDAMYWYRQDPGQGLRLIYYSQIVNDFQKGDIAEGYSVSREKKESFPLTVTSAQKNPTAFYLCASSIEEGAEQYFGPGTRLTVT.

The chain is built from TRBV2 and TRBJ2-1; TRBD1 matches 7 bases. The germline gives CDR1 SNHLY, CDR2 FYNNEI. The J segment lost 7 bases and the V segment lost 7 bases, leaving 4 bases of the junction unmatched. The CDR3 sequence is 12 residues long. CDR3 in amino acids: CASNLQGNEQFF. The CDR3 region has the DNA TGTGCCAGCAATCTACAGGGGAATGAGCAGTTCTTC.

This sequence joins TRBV2 and TRBJ2-7; weak D call: TRBD2 (5 bases). The CDR3 sequence is 14 residues long. With 7 bases removed from V and 1 base from J, the gap between germline ends came to 14 bases. CDR1 is SNHLY, CDR2 FYNNEI, per germline. CDR3 DNA sequence: TGTGCCAGCAACCCCGGAGAGGGTTCCTACGAGCAGTACTTC. Its protein is CASNPGEGSYEQYF.

The chain employs TRBV27 and TRBJ1-1; maybe TRBD1 (5 bases). V dropped 6 bases and J dropped 5 bases, with 16 bases sitting between them. Germline values: CDR1 MNHEY, CDR2 SMNVEV (reference sequence). The length of the CDR3 is 14 residues. CDR3 protein: CASRDILIGTEAFF. DNA for the CDR3: TGTGCCAGCAGGGACATCCTAATCGGGACTGAAGCTTTCTTT.

The chain carries TRBV10-3 and TRBJ2-7; tentatively, D is TRBD2 (6 bases). V was shortened by 0 bases and J by 0 bases, with 9 bases between the two germline ends. The CDR3 extends over 15 amino acids. The germline V gene encodes CDR1 ENHRY and CDR2 SYGVKD. The CDR3: CAISESGLGSYEQYF. Here the CDR3 DNA reads TGTGCCATCAGTGAGTCGGGACTGGGCTCCTACGAGCAGTACTTC.

This sequence joins TRBV11-2 and TRBJ1-1; D call uncertain. The CDR3 runs to 12 residues. In germline, CDR1 is SGHAT, CDR2 FQNNGV. The germline V and J ends were trimmed by 5 bases and 3 bases, with 7 bases remaining between them. The CDR3 DNA reads TGTGCCAGCAGCCTCGCGTACACTGAAGCTTTCTTT. It specifies CASSLAYTEAFF.

The gene calls are TRBV7-2 and TRBJ2-7; D not resolved. This CDR3 is 13 amino acids long. Trimming cost V 5 bases and J 2 bases, with 10 bases left between them. Germline V gives CDR1 SGHTA, CDR2 FQGNSA. Here the CDR3 DNA reads TGTGCCAGCAGCCCCCTCAGACCCTACGAGCAGTACTTC. Translation gives CASSPLRPYEQYF.